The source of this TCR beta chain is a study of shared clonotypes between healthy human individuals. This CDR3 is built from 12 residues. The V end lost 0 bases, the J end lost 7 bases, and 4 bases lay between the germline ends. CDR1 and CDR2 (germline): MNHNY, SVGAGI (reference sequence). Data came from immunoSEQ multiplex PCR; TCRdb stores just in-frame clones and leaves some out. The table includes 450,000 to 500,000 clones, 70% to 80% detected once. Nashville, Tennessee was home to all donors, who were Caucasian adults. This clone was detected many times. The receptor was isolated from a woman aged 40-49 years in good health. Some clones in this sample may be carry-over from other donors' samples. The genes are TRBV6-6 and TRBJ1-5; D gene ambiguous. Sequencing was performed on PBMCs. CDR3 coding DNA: TGTGCCAGCAGTTACTCGGAACAGCCCCAGCATTTT. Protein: CASSYSEQPQHF.